This T cell receptor beta chain originates from a study of shared clonotypes between healthy human individuals. Points from the study as a whole: Enrolling few donors narrowed the genetic and exposure-history diversity that was represented. The sharing of 4.5% to 5% of naive CD4 clonotypes was seen across several donors.

Sequencing used immunoSEQ multiplex PCR; TCRdb keeps in-frame clones, though not all of them. This table holds about 2.2 million clones, around 93% found once. Naive CD8 cells were CD45RO-negative, positively selected for CCR7, excluding terminally differentiated effector memory CD45RA+ cells. CDR3 length: 12 amino acids. V lost 1 base and J lost 7, with 5 bases in between. The V gene's germline CDR1 is PRHDT and CDR2 FYEKMQ (reference sequence). Points on this clone: Its cognate antigen is unknown.

V gene TRBV13 combines with J gene TRBJ2-1, with D uncertain. The sample taken for sequencing was naive CD8+ T cells from PBMCs. The clonotype comes from a young man in good health. Some clones in this sample may be carry-over from other donors' samples. The DNA of the CDR3 is TGTGCCAGCAGCTTAGTTGGAAATGAGCAGTTCTTC. Protein sequence: CASSLVGNEQFF.